The rows below give T cell receptor beta chains drawn from one sample of a study of tumor-infiltrating lymphocytes in primary liver carcinoma. Each CDR3 protein gets one entry after TCRdb re-called the multiplex PCR reads with MiXCR. This table holds some 320,000 distinct CDR3 sequences, roughly 60% found once. The sample consisted of peripheral blood. The receptor source for this set is a man between 40 and 49 years old with primary liver carcinoma and hepatitis B virus infection. Both conserved end residues are part of each CDR3. D genes are given only for firm matches. The size field is filled for only some rows; it gives once, few, many or a size class.

>-|TRBJ1-2|many|TRBV29-1
CSVEKSAQSYGYTF
TGCAGCGTTGAAAAGTCAGCCCAGAGCTATGGCTACACCTTC
>TRBD2|TRBJ2-7|-|TRBV4-3
CASSQGLTSGNVYEQYF
TGCGCCAGCAGCCAAGGACTGACTAGCGGGAATGTGTACGAGCAGTACTTC
>-|TRBJ2-7|-|TRBV7-8
CASSLGVLSSYEQYF
TGTGCCAGCAGCTTAGGAGTGTTGAGCTCCTACGAGCAGTACTTC
>-|TRBJ1-4|-|TRBV28
CASSPQAGGNEKLFF
TGTGCCAGCAGTCCCCAGGCAGGAGGCAATGAAAAACTGTTTTTT
>TRBD2|TRBJ2-3|-|TRBV6-2/TRBV6-3
CASSYLAGGTTDTQYF
TGTGCCAGCAGTTACCTGGCGGGAGGGACCACAGATACGCAGTATTTT
>TRBD1|TRBJ1-5|-|TRBV29-1
CSVGQVNQPQQF
TGCAGTGTTGGACAGGTCAATCAGCCCCAGCAATTT
>-|TRBJ1-1|-|TRBV28
CASSYNRNTEAFF
TGTGCCAGCAGTTACAATAGGAACACTGAAGCTTTCTTT
>-|TRBJ2-2|-|TRBV11-2
CASSPCTGRGTGELFF
TGTGCCAGCAGCCCATGTACGGGTCGGGGAACCGGGGAGCTGTTTTTT
>TRBD1|TRBJ2-4|-|TRBV12-3/TRBV12-4
CASSLNRGVPQYF
TGTGCCAGCAGTCTGAACAGGGGGGTGCCCCAGTACTTC
>-|TRBJ1-4|-|TRBV6-1
CASSEAGVAANEKLFF
TGTGCCAGCAGTGAAGCGGGGGTTGCAGCTAACGAAAAACTGTTTTTT
>-|TRBJ1-1|few|TRBV5-4
CASNLYRKNTEAFF
TGTGCCAGCAACCTCTACAGGAAGAACACTGAAGCTTTCTTT
>-|TRBJ2-3|-|TRBV5-1
CASSLNRLGTDTQYF
TGCGCCAGCAGCTTGAACCGGCTGGGCACAGATACGCAGTATTTT
>TRBD2|TRBJ2-1|-|TRBV29-1
CSVASGGDSYNEQFF
TGCAGCGTTGCTAGCGGGGGCGACTCGTACAATGAGCAGTTCTTC
>-|TRBJ2-7|-|TRBV4-1
CAGSTSGTILGEQYF
TGTGCCGGCAGCACTTCCGGGACCATACTTGGCGAGCAGTACTTC
>TRBD2|TRBJ2-7|-|TRBV6-1
CVSSEGPGLAGAYEQYF
TGTGTCAGCAGTGAAGGACCGGGACTAGCGGGAGCCTACGAGCAGTACTTC
>TRBD1|TRBJ1-4|many|TRBV12-3/TRBV12-4
CASSSDREGGLIEKLFF
TGTGCCAGCAGTTCTGACAGGGAGGGTGGTTTAATCGAAAAACTGTTTTTT
>TRBD2|TRBJ2-1|-|TRBV30
CAWSVLAGDNEQFF
TGTGCCTGGAGTGTTCTAGCGGGAGATAATGAGCAGTTCTTC
>-|TRBJ1-1|-|TRBV9
CASSLSTLDTEAFF
TGTGCCAGCAGCCTGTCCACCTTGGACACTGAAGCTTTCTTT
>TRBD1|TRBJ2-1|-|TRBV4-1
CANSRLFKDRGDEQFF
TGCGCCAACAGCCGCTTATTTAAAGACAGGGGCGATGAGCAGTTCTTC
>-|TRBJ2-7|-|TRBV4-2
CADSQTPRGSDEQYF
TGTGCCGACAGCCAAACTCCAAGGGGGTCTGACGAGCAGTACTTC
>TRBD2|TRBJ2-3|once|TRBV4-2
CASSQAIGGSTDTQYF
TGTGCCAGCAGCCAAGCTATCGGCGGGAGTACAGATACGCAGTATTTT
>-|TRBJ1-5|few|TRBV12-3/TRBV12-4
CASSLGEGDQPQHF
TGTGCCAGCAGTTTAGGAGAGGGGGATCAGCCCCAGCATTTT
>-|TRBJ1-2|-|TRBV28
CASSLAGITSYGYTF
TGTGCCAGCAGTTTAGCTGGGATAACGTCCTATGGCTACACCTTC
>-|TRBJ1-2|-|TRBV5-4
CASSLGGPLYGYTF
TGTGCCAGCAGCTTGGGGGGCCCTCTCTATGGCTACACCTTC
>TRBD1|TRBJ1-2|few|TRBV29-1
CSVETGQGICTF
TGCAGCGTTGAAACCGGACAGGGTATCTGCACCTTC
>TRBD2|TRBJ2-1|-|TRBV28
CASLKAGSYNEQLF
TGTGCCAGTTTAAAAGCGGGATCCTACAATGAGCAGCTCTTC
>-|TRBJ1-2|-|TRBV28
CVSSPRGVGYGYTF
TGTGTCAGCAGTCCCCGGGGGGTCGGCTATGGCTACACCTTC
>-|TRBJ1-5|few|TRBV7-9
CASSPSSYSNQPQHF
TGTGCCAGCAGCCCCTCTAGTTATAGCAATCAGCCCCAGCATTTT
>-|TRBJ2-5|many|TRBV7-9
CASSLGWPKGEDQYF
TGTGCCAGCAGCTTAGGTTGGCCAAAAGGGGAGGACCAGTACTTC
>-|TRBJ2-3|medium-sized|TRBV11-1
CASSFIGTDTQYF
TGTGCCAGCAGCTTTATTGGTACAGATACGCAGTATTTT
>-|TRBJ1-1|few|TRBV12-3/TRBV12-4
CASSSFPRGARGDTEAFF
TGTGCCAGCAGCTCATTTCCGAGGGGGGCGAGAGGGGACACTGAGGCTTTCTTT
>-|TRBJ2-3|-|TRBV5-1
CASSLAGTSGTDTQYF
TGCGCCAGCAGCTTGGCCGGTACGTCTGGCACAGATACGCAGTATTTT
>-|TRBJ1-3|many|TRBV11-2
CASSLDILVSGNTIYF
TGTGCCAGCAGCTTGGACATCCTCGTCTCTGGAAACACCATATATTTT
>TRBD2|TRBJ2-3|-|TRBV6-2/TRBV6-3
CAISSKAGGNPDTQYF
TGTGCCATCAGTTCTAAAGCGGGAGGGAACCCGGATACGCAGTATTTT
>TRBD1|TRBJ2-3|-|TRBV24-1
CATSDIPGTDTDTQCF
TGTGCCACCAGTGATATTCCCGGGACAGACACAGATACGCAGTGTTTT
>TRBD2|TRBJ2-1|few|TRBV5-4
CASSFLAGSNEQFF
TGTGCCAGCAGCTTCCTAGCGGGATCCAATGAGCAGTTCTTC
>TRBD1|TRBJ2-7|-|TRBV4-2
CASSRTGGVDNEQYF
TGTGCCAGCAGCCGGACAGGGGGCGTTGACAACGAGCAGTACTTC
>-|TRBJ2-7|many|TRBV6-5
CASTKRRDPFSYEQYF
TGTGCCAGCACAAAACGGCGGGACCCCTTCTCCTACGAGCAGTACTTC
>-|TRBJ2-1|many|TRBV6-6
CASSYFQGWDEQFF
TGTGCCAGCAGTTACTTTCAGGGTTGGGATGAGCAGTTCTTC
>TRBD2|TRBJ2-3|-|TRBV11-1
CASSLAGLAGRYASTDTQYF
TGTGCCAGCAGCTTAGCGGGACTAGCGGGAAGATATGCTAGCACAGACACGCAGTATTTT
>-|TRBJ2-1|many|TRBV29-1
CSVAGLHNEQFF
TGCAGCGTCGCGGGACTGCACAATGAGCAGTTCTTC
>-|TRBJ1-4|few|TRBV2
CASKPPGFGEEKLFF
TGTGCCAGCAAGCCCCCGGGATTTGGCGAAGAAAAACTGTTTTTT
>-|TRBJ2-7|many|TRBV5-1
CASSFYSIHSYEQYF
TGCGCCAGCAGCTTTTACAGCATACACTCCTACGAGCAGTACTTC
>TRBD1|TRBJ2-7|many|TRBV6-6
CASSYTGQGYEQYF
TGTGCCAGCAGTTACACGGGACAGGGCTACGAGCAGTACTTC
>-|TRBJ2-7|-|TRBV6-5
CASSSGRTEQYF
TGTGCCAGCAGCTCAGGACGGACTGAGCAGTACTTC
>-|TRBJ2-5|-|TRBV7-9
CASPQAGEQETQYF
TGTGCCAGCCCTCAGGCGGGTGAACAAGAGACCCAGTACTTC
>-|TRBJ1-5|-|TRBV6-5
CASSYNYRRSRSLLSAQHF
TGTGCCAGCAGTTACAATTATCGCAGAAGCCGCTCCCTTTTATCAGCCCAGCATTTT
>-|TRBJ2-7|-|TRBV6-6
CASSTIAVEGAYEQYF
TGTGCCAGCAGTACTATAGCGGTGGAAGGGGCCTACGAGCAGTACTTC
>-|TRBJ2-7|-|TRBV29-1
CSAGDPMGEQYF
TGCAGCGCCGGGGACCCTATGGGCGAGCAGTACTTC
>-|TRBJ2-7|many|TRBV5-6
CASSLDASYEQYF
TGTGCCAGCAGTTTGGACGCATCCTACGAGCAGTACTTC
>-|TRBJ2-7|-|TRBV7-9
CANSLGHSYEQYF
TGTGCCAACAGTTTAGGACACTCCTACGAGCAGTACTTC
>TRBD2|TRBJ2-2|-|TRBV30
CVWNLGGAAGELFF
TGTGTCTGGAACCTGGGAGGGGCGGCCGGGGAGCTGTTTTTT
>TRBD2|TRBJ2-3|-|TRBV7-9
CATSRSMDSGRTDTQYF
TGTGCCACCAGCCGGTCGATGGATAGCGGGAGGACAGATACGCAGTATTTT
>-|TRBJ2-1|once|TRBV11-2
CAITSVKWHFF
TGTGCCATCACCTCCGTAAAATGGCACTTCTTC
>-|TRBJ2-1|-|TRBV6-1
CASSAGHDSANDNEQFF
TGTGCCAGCAGTGCCGGCCACGACAGTGCAAACGACAATGAGCAGTTCTTC